Each of the 28 T cell receptor beta chains below was sequenced from the same sample in a study of CXCR3-negative and CXCR3-positive naive CD8 T cells. Study results and caveats: TRB CDR3s of CXCR3-positive naive cells were more hydrophobic than those of CXCR3-negative naive cells.

No antigen has been identified for these receptors. Through 5' RACE with UMI labels, the TRB cDNA libraries were prepared. TCRdb re-called the 5' RACE reads, yielding one record per CDR3 amino acid sequence without DNA. The listing records over 70,000 distinct CDR3 sequences. The sequencing input was naive CXCR3+ CD8+ T cells from blood. The sample's subset: CD45RO-CCR7+CD27+CD95- naive CD8+ T cells expressing CXCR3 (TNR3+). These receptors were collected from a human donor in good health. Some clones in this sample may be carry-over from other donors' samples.

The chain links TRBV13 to TRBJ2-3; TCRdb reports TRBD1, a call that lacks DNA to check it against. Germline V gene lookup returns CDR1 PRHDT and CDR2 FYEKMQ (reference sequence). CDR3 length equals 13 residues. CDR3 protein: CASSLGGVDTQYF.

The rearrangement links TRBV12-3 or TRBV12-4 to TRBJ1-2; TCRdb's D call, TRBD1, is unchecked because there is no DNA. This CDR3 comprises 12 residues. The CDR3 region is CASSPGFYGYTF.

CDR3 amino acids: CASSPGPGINTGELFF. V usage is TRBV7-6 and J usage is TRBJ2-2; TCRdb names TRBD1, which stays unverified in the absence of DNA. Germline CDR1 is SGHVS and CDR2 is FNYEAQ. This CDR3 has 16 amino acids.

The chain joins TRBV6-6 to TRBJ2-7. CDR3 length: 16 residues. Germline lookup yields CDR1 MNHNY and CDR2 SVGAGI (reference sequence). The CDR3 region is CASSYTRELTTYEQYF.

The chain uses TRBV7-9 and TRBJ2-3; as DNA is missing, the TRBD1 call by TCRdb cannot be tested. CDR3 length: 13 amino acids. Germline CDR1 is SEHNR and CDR2 is FQNEAQ (reference sequence). CDR3 sequence reads: CASRTGGTDTQYF.

The chain has TRBV4-3 and TRBJ2-7. The CDR3 spans 13 residues. Germline V CDR1 and CDR2: LGHNA, YSLEER. CDR3 amino acids: CASSQERAYEQYF.

V usage is TRBV14 and J usage is TRBJ2-1. Germline assignment: CDR1 SGHDN and CDR2 FVKESK. CDR3 length: 11 amino acids. This chain's CDR3 is CASSQADEQFF.

The rearrangement links TRBV12-3 or TRBV12-4 to TRBJ2-7; lacking DNA, the TRBD1 call made by TCRdb goes unchecked. The CDR3 runs 14 residues. The CDR3 here is CASNGGADAYEQYF.

The chain links TRBV6-6 to TRBJ2-2; lacking DNA, the TRBD2 call made by TCRdb goes unchecked. CDR3 length: 14 amino acids. Germline CDR1 is MNHNY and CDR2 is SVGAGI (reference sequence). The CDR3: CASTGGPDTGELFF.

This chain links TRBV7-9 with TRBJ2-1; TCRdb lists TRBD1, though no DNA is available to test this call. The CDR3 is 14 residues long. In germline, CDR1 is SEHNR, CDR2 FQNEAQ (reference sequence). The CDR3 spells CASSMTGPYNEQFF.

The chain combines TRBV2 with TRBJ2-7; TCRdb reports TRBD2, a call that lacks DNA to check it against. CDR3 size: 14 residues. Germline V CDR1 and CDR2: SNHLY, FYNNEI. Here the CDR3 reads CASSEVGGGYEQYF.

CDR3 residues: CASSLTPVGDNEQYF. The V and J genes are TRBV12-3 or TRBV12-4 and TRBJ2-7; TCRdb lists TRBD1, though no DNA is available to test this call. The CDR3 runs to 15 residues.

The chain uses TRBV28 and TRBJ2-5; absent DNA, TCRdb's TRBD1 call cannot be checked. The CDR3 sequence is 11 residues long. Germline assignment: CDR1 MDHEN and CDR2 SYDVKM. The chain's CDR3 is CASSLPGDQYF.

The CDR3 loop reads CASSLRDKDYEQYF. The V call is TRBV28, the J call TRBJ2-7; TCRdb indicates TRBD1, and absent DNA this call remains unverified. There are 14 residues in the CDR3. Per the germline V gene, CDR1 is MDHEN and CDR2 is SYDVKM.

The gene calls are TRBV6-2 or TRBV6-3 and TRBJ2-1. Germline values: CDR1 MNHEY, CDR2 SVGEGT. This CDR3 is built from 13 residues. Here the CDR3 reads CASSFGVGNEQFF.

This chain connects TRBV29-1 to TRBJ2-7. This CDR3 has 13 residues. Germline V gene lookup returns CDR1 SQVTM and CDR2 ANQGSEA. The CDR3 is CSVEEADPYEQYF.

The V call is TRBV20-1, the J call TRBJ2-3; with no DNA, the TCRdb D assignment of TRBD1 cannot be verified. The CDR3 consists of 11 residues. Germline V gene sequence: CDR1 DFQATT, CDR2 SNEGSKA (reference sequence). CDR3 sequence: CSAEWGATQYF.

The rearrangement joins TRBV13 to TRBJ1-6. The CDR3 is 14 residues long. CDR1 is PRHDT and CDR2 is FYEKMQ in the germline V gene (reference sequence). Here the CDR3 reads CASSPRALNSPLHF. The complete variable domain, with remaining parts taken from reference TRBV13 and TRBJ1-6, reads AAGVIQSPRHLIKEKRETATLKCYPIPRHDTVYWYQQGPGQDPQFLISFYEKMQSDKGSIPDRFSAQQFSDYHSELNMSSLELGDSALYFCASSPRALNSPLHFGNGTRLTVT.

V gene TRBV5-1 combines with J gene TRBJ2-1; the D gene TCRdb calls, TRBD1, cannot be checked with no DNA. The CDR3 spans 14 residues. CDR1 and CDR2 from the germline V gene are SGHRS and YFSETQ. CDR3 sequence: CASSLGQGVGEQFF.

The chain couples TRBV14 to TRBJ2-7; the TRBD1 assignment by TCRdb is unverifiable without DNA. The germline V gene encodes CDR1 SGHDN and CDR2 FVKESK. The CDR3 is 15 amino acids. CDR3 amino acids: CASSQGGHDPYEQYF. Supplemented by reference TRBV14 and TRBJ2-7, the full variable domain reads EAGVTQFPSHSVIEKGQTVTLRCDPISGHDNLYWYRRVMGKEIKFLLHFVKESKQDESGMPNNRFLAERTGGTYSTLKVQPAELEDSGVYFCASSQGGHDPYEQYFGPGTRLTVT.

The J gene is TRBJ1-1, the V gene TRBV12-3 or TRBV12-4; TCRdb reports TRBD1, a call that lacks DNA to check it against. The CDR3 length is 16 residues. The CDR3 loop is CASTDTRDRGDTEAFF.

This rearrangement joins TRBV6-6 to TRBJ2-7; TCRdb lists TRBD2, though no DNA is available to test this call. The CDR3 has 16 residues. In germline, CDR1 is MNHNY, CDR2 SVGAGI (reference sequence). The CDR3 loop reads CASSYSIQREDYEQYF.

This chain uses TRBV28 with TRBJ2-7; no DNA is available, so the TRBD1 call from TCRdb remains unchecked. The CDR3 is 14 residues long. Germline CDR1 reads MDHEN; CDR2 reads SYDVKM. The CDR3 sequence is CASSLRDGRYEQYF.

The gene calls are TRBV5-4 and TRBJ2-4; TCRdb proposes TRBD1, but this gene call is untestable without DNA. Germline CDR1 and CDR2: SGHNT and YYREEE (reference sequence). The CDR3 is 13 residues long. The chain's CDR3 is CASSLEQGNIQYF.

This chain joins TRBV29-1 and TRBJ2-5; TCRdb's D call, TRBD1, is unchecked because there is no DNA. Germline values: CDR1 SQVTM, CDR2 ANQGSEA. The CDR3 is 13 amino acids. The CDR3 sequence: CSVEGTGWETQYF.

The chain employs TRBV12-3 or TRBV12-4 and TRBJ2-1; TCRdb proposes TRBD2, but this gene call is untestable without DNA. There are 15 residues in the CDR3. CDR3: CASRASGSLYNEQFF.

This chain joins TRBV11-1 and TRBJ2-2; the TCRdb call, TRBD1, lacks DNA for checking. CDR1 is SGHAT, CDR2 FQDESV, per germline (reference sequence). CDR3 length: 16 residues. The CDR3 sequence is CASSLLGQGITGELFF.

This sequence joins TRBV7-2 and TRBJ2-7; no DNA is available, so the TRBD1 call from TCRdb remains unchecked. Germline V gene lookup returns CDR1 SGHTA and CDR2 FQGNSA. This CDR3 contains 14 residues. The CDR3 is CASSLRTPFYEQYF.